The T cell receptor beta chain described here comes from a study of T cell responses to AZD1222 COVID-19 vaccine. Study in general: Second-dose recipients at about 4 or about 12 weeks were treated as one pooled group. Findings and caveats of the study: A reported finding is that nearly half of spike-specific TCRs target unmutated variant regions. All repertoire sampling was performed exclusively after the peak T cell response.

Worth noting for this clone: As yet, its antigen is unknown.

The data were produced by immunoSEQ multiplex PCR, yet TCRdb's version contains in-frame clones alone and is incomplete. The table shows some 140,000 clones, with about 88% occurring only once. Trimming left V 4 bases short and J 7 bases short, with 17 bases between. Germline V gene lookup returns CDR1 SNHLY and CDR2 FYNNEI. This CDR3 has 16 amino acids. Sequenced here: peripheral blood, sampled on day 0 of AZD1222 vaccination. The chain recombines TRBV2 with TRBJ1-6; D is unclear. The receptor's source is an adult in good health. The CDR3 spells CASSADGYLGNSPLHF. DNA for the CDR3: TGTGCCAGCAGTGCGGACGGTTATCTAGGGAATTCACCCCTCCACTTT.